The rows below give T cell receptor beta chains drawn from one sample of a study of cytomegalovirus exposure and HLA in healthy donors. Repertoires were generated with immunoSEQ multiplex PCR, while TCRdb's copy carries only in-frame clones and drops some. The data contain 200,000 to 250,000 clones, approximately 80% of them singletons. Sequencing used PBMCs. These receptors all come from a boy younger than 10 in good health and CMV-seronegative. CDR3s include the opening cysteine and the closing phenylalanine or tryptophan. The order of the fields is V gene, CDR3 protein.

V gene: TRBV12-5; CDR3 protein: CASGLVLGFQPQHF
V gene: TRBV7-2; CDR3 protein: CASSQGVQPQHF
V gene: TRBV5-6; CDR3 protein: CASSLAGRSGGLTDTQYF
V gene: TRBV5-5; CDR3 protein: CASSSPGQGSEQYF
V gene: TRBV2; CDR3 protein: CASSELAGYNEQFF
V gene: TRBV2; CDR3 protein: CASSEMAWEQYF
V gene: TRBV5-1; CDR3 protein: CASSLDLAGGAGELFF
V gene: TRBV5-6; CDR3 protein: CASSLASGTDTQYF
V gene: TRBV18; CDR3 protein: CASSGTSGMSYNEQFF
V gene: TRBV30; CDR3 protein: CAWSVGGENQPQHF
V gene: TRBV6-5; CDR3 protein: CASSRANYGYTF
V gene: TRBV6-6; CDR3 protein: CASSEQGIYGYTF
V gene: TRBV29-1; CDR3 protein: CSVDEEIYGYTF
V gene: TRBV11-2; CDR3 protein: CASRPGYRGYEQYF
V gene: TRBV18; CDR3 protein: CASSPRLGEDGYTF
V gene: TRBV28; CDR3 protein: CASSSGGVSYEQYF